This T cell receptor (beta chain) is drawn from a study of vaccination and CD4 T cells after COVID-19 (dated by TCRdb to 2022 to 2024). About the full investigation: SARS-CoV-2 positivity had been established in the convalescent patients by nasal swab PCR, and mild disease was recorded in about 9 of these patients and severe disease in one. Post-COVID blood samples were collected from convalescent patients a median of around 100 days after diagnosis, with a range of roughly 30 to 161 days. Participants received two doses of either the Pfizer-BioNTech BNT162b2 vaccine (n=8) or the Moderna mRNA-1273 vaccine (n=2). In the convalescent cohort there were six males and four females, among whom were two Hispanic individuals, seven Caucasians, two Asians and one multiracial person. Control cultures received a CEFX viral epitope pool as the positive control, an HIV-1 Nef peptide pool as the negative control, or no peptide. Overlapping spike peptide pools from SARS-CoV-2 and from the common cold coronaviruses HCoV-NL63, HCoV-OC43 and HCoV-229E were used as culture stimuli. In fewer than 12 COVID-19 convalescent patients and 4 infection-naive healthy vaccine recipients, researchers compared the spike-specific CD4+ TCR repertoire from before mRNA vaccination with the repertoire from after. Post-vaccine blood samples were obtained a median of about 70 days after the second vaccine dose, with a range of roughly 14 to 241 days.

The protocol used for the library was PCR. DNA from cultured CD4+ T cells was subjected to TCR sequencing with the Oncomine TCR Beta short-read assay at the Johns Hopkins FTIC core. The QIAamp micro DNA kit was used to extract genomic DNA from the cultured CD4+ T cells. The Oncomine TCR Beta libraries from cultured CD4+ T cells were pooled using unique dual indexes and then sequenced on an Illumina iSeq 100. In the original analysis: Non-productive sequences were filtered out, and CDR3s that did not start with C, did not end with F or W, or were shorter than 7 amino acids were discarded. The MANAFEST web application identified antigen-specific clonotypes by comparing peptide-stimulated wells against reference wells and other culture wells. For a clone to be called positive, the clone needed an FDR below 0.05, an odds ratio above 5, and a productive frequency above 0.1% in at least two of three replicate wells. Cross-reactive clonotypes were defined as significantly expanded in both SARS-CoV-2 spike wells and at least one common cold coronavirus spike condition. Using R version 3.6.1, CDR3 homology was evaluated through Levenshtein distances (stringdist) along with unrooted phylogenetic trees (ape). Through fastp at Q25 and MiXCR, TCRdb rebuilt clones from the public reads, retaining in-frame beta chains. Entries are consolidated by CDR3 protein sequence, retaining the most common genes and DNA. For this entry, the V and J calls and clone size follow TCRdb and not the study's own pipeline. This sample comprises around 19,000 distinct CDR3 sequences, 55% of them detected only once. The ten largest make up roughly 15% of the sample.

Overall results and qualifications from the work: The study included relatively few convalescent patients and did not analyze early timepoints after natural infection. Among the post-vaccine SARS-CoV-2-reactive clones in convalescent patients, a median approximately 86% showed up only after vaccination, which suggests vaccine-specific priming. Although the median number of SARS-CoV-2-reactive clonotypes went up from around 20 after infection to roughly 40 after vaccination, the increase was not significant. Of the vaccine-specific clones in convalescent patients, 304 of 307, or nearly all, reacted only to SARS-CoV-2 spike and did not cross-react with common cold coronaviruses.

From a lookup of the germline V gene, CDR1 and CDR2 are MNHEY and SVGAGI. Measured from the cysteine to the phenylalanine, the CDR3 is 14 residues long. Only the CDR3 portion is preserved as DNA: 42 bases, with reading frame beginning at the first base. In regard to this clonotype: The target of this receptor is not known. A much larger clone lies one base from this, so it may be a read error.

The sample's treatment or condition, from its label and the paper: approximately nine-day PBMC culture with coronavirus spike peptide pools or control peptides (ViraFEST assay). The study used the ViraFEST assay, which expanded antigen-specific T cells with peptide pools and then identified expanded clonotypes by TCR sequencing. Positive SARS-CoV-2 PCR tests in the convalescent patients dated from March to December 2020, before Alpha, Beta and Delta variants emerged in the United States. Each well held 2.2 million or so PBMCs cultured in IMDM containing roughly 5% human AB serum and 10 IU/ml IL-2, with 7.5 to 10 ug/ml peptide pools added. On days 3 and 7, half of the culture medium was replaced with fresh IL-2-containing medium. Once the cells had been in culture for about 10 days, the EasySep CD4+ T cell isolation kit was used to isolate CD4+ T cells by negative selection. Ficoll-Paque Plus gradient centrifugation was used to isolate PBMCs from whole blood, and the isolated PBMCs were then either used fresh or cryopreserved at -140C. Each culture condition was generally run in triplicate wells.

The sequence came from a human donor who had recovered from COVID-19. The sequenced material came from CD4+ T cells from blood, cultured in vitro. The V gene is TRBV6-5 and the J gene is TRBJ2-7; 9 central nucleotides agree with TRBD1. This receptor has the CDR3 CANSSGQGTGEQYF. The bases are TGTGCCAACAGTTCGGGACAGGGTACGGGGGAGCAGTACTTC.